The clone carrying this TCR beta chain was seen a few times. What it binds is unknown. Sample-barcoded 5' priming and a J-beta primer mix drove a second PCR of roughly 6 to 12 cycles. TCRdb fed the 5' RACE reads into MiXCR, producing one record per CDR3 protein. The sample lists 710,000 or so distinct CDR3 sequences; 20% to 25% were seen once. Healthy individuals of Caucasian origin from Russia, aged roughly 6 to 100, served as donors. Peripheral blood from each donor was collected in a volume of 9.5 to 10 milliliters. These data come from a study of blood T cells in healthy people across ages. Germline lookup yields CDR1 SGHRS and CDR2 YFSETQ. CDR3 length: 19 amino acids. With 4 bases clipped from V and 4 bases from J, the junction kept 16 bases outside the gene matches. General study points: Whereas aged donors had fewer naive CD4+ cells, long-lived donors had more of them and higher diversity. While age rose, TCR beta diversity per million T cells dropped in a roughly linear way.

The rearrangement joins TRBV5-1 to TRBJ2-3, with TRBD2 matching 12 bases. The sequenced material came from blood. The sequence came from a man in his 70s in good health. Here the CDR3 reads CASSAFRTSGVLGADTQYF. For the CDR3, the DNA is TGCGCCAGCAGCGCTTTTAGGACTAGCGGGGTCCTTGGAGCAGATACGCAGTATTTT.